This T cell receptor (beta chain) was documented in a study of cytomegalovirus exposure and HLA in healthy donors. With respect to this clone: Its specificity is unknown.

Researchers ran the PCR with 60 Vbeta and 13 Jbeta primers. Assay used: immunoSEQ multiplex PCR; TCRdb lists only in-frame clones, some missing. The sample includes about 83,000 clones, roughly 79% of them seen just once. CDR3 length: 15 residues. After removal of 5 bases from V and 2 bases from J, the junction contained 5 bases not matched to a gene. Germline values: CDR1 MDHEN, CDR2 SYDVKM. Study-wide points: Associated with HLA alleles at 0.05 false discovery rate in a later analysis were about 17,000 TCR beta sequences. The study flagged roughly 160 TCR beta chains as cytomegalovirus-associated. A prior analysis recorded that most TCR beta V segments were productive about 87% or about 30% of the time. Three chains tied to CMV proved CMV antigen-specific in vitro.

The chain uses TRBV28 and TRBJ2-1, with TRBD2 matching over 8 bases. What was sequenced was PBMCs. The source of this sequence is a woman in her 30s in good health and CMV-seronegative. CDR3 in DNA: TGTGCCAGCAGTCTTCCACTAGCGGCCTACAATGAGCAGTTCTTC. Translation gives CASSLPLAAYNEQFF.